The source of this T cell receptor (beta chain) is a study of blood T cell repertoires in COVID-19. This clone is a singleton in its sample. Under the authors' procedure: The authors estimated nucleated cell counts from reference gene primer amplification. Using immunoSEQ multiplex PCR, the repertoire was profiled, and TCRdb retains in-frame clones only, with some absent. The D gene and trimming were derived from the DNA, and the V and J assignments and clone size from that table. This sample yields 200,000 or so clones, of which around 81% are seen a single time; approximately 7.4% belongs to the top ten. CDR3 length equals 17 residues. The trim removed 0 bases at V and 6 bases at J, leaving 11 bases unmatched. Germline values: CDR1 MNHEY, CDR2 SMNVEV (reference sequence).

V is TRBV27 and J is TRBJ1-5, with TRBD1 identical over 7 bases. This receptor was identified in a woman between 35 and 50 years old with acute COVID-19. The sequenced sample was PBMCs or T cells enriched from blood (not recorded which). CDR3 loop: CASSLSSGRGSGQPQHF. The CDR3 DNA reads as TGTGCCAGCAGTTTATCTTCTGGCAGGGGGTCGGGTCAGCCCCAGCATTTT.